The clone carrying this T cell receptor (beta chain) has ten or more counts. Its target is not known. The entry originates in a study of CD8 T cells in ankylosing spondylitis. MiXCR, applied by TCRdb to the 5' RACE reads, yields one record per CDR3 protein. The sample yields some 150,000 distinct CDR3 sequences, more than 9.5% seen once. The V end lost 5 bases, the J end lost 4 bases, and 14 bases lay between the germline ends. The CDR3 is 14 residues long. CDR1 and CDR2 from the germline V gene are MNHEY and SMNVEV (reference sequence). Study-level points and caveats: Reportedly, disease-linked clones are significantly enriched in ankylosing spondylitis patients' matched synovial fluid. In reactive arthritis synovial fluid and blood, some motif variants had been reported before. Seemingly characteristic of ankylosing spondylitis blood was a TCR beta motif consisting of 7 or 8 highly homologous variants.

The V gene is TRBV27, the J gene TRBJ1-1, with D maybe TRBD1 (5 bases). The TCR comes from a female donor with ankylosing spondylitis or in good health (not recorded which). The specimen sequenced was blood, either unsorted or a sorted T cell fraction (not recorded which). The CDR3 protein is CASSTGFLGTEAFF. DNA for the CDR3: TGTGCCAGCAGTACAGGCTTCCTGGGCACTGAAGCTTTCTTT.